This TCR beta chain was sequenced during a study of blood T cell repertoires in COVID-19. Whole-study context: COVID-19 samples collected from the United States, Italy and Spain covered acute and convalescent phases. PBMCs, B-cell-depleted T cells, or T cells provided the cDNA or gDNA that made up the material.

During active infection, Seattle patients enrolled and were then monitored through disease. Remarks on this clone: At the DNA level, this CDR3 is encoded by other sequences in the same sample as well.

V lost 6 bases, J lost 3 bases, and 9 bases lay in between. CDR3 length: 11 residues. Germline assignment: CDR1 DFQATT and CDR2 SNEGSKA (reference sequence). Authors' analysis steps: Amplification of reference gene primers was used by the study to estimate nucleated cell counts. The protocol was immunoSEQ multiplex PCR, while the TCRdb copy is restricted to in-frame clones and leaves out a portion. The V and J calls and clone size are taken from that table; D and trimming were inferred from the DNA. The sample contains some 290,000 clones, about nine tenths of which appear only once. The sequenced material came from peripheral blood. The origin of this receptor is a young woman with COVID-19, enrolled during active disease. The chain uses TRBV20-1 and TRBJ2-7; D might be TRBD1 (6 bases). The chain's CDR3 is CSALDSYEQYF. DNA of the CDR3: TGCAGTGCCTTGGACAGCTACGAGCAGTACTTC.